This entry lists 25 T cell receptor beta chains sequenced from one sample in a study of shared clonotypes between healthy human individuals. TCRdb's copy holds only in-frame clones and misses some; the assay was immunoSEQ multiplex PCR. The table has around 2.5 million clones, approximately 94% seen once; the top ten hold roughly 0.36%. The source material was naive CD4+ T cells from PBMCs. Subset here: CD45RA+ positively selected. Receptor source: a young man in good health. Some clones in this sample may be carry-over from other donors' samples.

This clone was observed once. Other DNA sequences within the sample encode an identical CDR3. J is TRBJ2-7 and V is TRBV29-1; 14 nucleotides align to TRBD2. The CDR3 is made up of 13 amino acids. Germline V CDR1 and CDR2: SQVTM, ANQGSEA. The junction had 2 bases not matched to a gene; V was cut back by 7 bases and J by 3 bases. CDR3 amino acids: CSAGTSGSYEQYF. In DNA form, the CDR3 reads TGCAGCGCAGGGACTAGCGGGAGCTACGAGCAGTACTTC.

V is TRBV5-4 and J is TRBJ2-3; D possibly corresponds to TRBD2 (6 bases). V was cut by 5 bases and J by 0 bases, with 16 bases left in between. This CDR3 is built from 16 residues. Germline lookup yields CDR1 SGHNT and CDR2 YYREEE (reference sequence). CDR3: CASSRAAGTSTDTQYF. DNA for the CDR3: TGTGCCAGCAGTCGCGCCGCCGGGACTAGCACAGATACGCAGTATTTT. Using reference TRBV5-4 and TRBJ2-3 for the parts outside the CDR3, the full variable domain is ETGVTQSPTHLIKTRGQQVTLRCSSQSGHNTVSWYQQALGQGPQFIFQYYREEENGRGNFPPRFSGLQFPNYSSELNVNALELDDSALYLCASSRAAGTSTDTQYFGPGTRLTVL.

The rearrangement joins TRBV7-9 to TRBJ2-7; D is tentatively TRBD1 or TRBD2 (5 bases each). The CDR3 totals 15 residues. Germline CDR1 and CDR2: SEHNR and FQNEAQ (reference sequence). V lost 5 bases and J lost 5, with 19 bases in between. The CDR3 sequence: CASSRFRDLGNEQYF. CDR3 nucleotides: TGTGCCAGCAGCCGTTTCCGGGACCTCGGAAACGAGCAGTACTTC.

V gene TRBV6-1 combines with J gene TRBJ2-2; D gene uncertain. The CDR3 covers 15 residues. Trimming took off 2 bases at V and 1 base at J, with 8 bases between the two ends. Germline CDR1 reads MNHNS; CDR2 reads SASEGT. The chain's CDR3 is CASSEPLVNTGELFF. CDR3 in DNA: TGTGCCAGCAGTGAACCCCTAGTGAACACCGGGGAGCTGTTTTTT.

The rearrangement uses TRBV30 and TRBJ2-7; 8 bases are a match to TRBD1. There are 14 residues in the CDR3. J lost 2 bases, V lost 4 bases, and 7 bases had no gene match. Germline V lookup: CDR1 GTSNPN, CDR2 SVGIG (reference sequence). Written as DNA, the CDR3 is TGTGCCTGGAACGGAGGACAGGGAACCTACGAGCAGTACTTC. It yields the protein CAWNGGQGTYEQYF.

J is TRBJ2-3 and V is TRBV11-2, with 7 bases that match TRBD1. The V and J ends lost 5 bases and 2 bases, in that order; junction bases with no gene match: 10. The CDR3 runs 16 residues. Germline V gives CDR1 SGHAT, CDR2 FQNNGV. The DNA for the CDR3 is TGTGCCAGCAGCGGTTCGTGGGACAGCTACACAGATACGCAGTATTTT. Translated: CASSGSWDSYTDTQYF.

The gene calls are TRBV27 and TRBJ1-1; 8 bases line up with TRBD1. The V and J ends lost 2 bases and 5 bases, in that order; junction bases with no gene match: 7. CDR3 length equals 15 residues. In germline, CDR1 is MNHEY, CDR2 SMNVEV (reference sequence). The CDR3 loop reads CASSLARQGRTEAFF. For the CDR3, the DNA is TGTGCCAGCAGTTTAGCCCGACAGGGGAGGACTGAAGCTTTCTTT.

This chain uses TRBV10-3 with TRBJ1-1, with 7 bases matching TRBD1. Germline V gene lookup returns CDR1 ENHRY and CDR2 SYGVKD. V lost 2 bases, J lost 6 bases, and 3 bases stayed unmatched. The CDR3 covers 13 residues. CDR3 nucleotide sequence: TGTGCCATCAGTGAGGGTGGACAGGCTGAAGCTTTCTTT. Translation gives CAISEGGQAEAFF.

CDR3 amino acids: CASSFRLADNTGELFF. Here the CDR3 DNA reads TGTGCCAGCAGCTTTAGACTAGCGGACAACACCGGGGAGCTGTTTTTT. The chain is built from TRBV7-9 and TRBJ2-2; 9 bases are shared with TRBD2. The CDR3 has 16 residues. Germline V gene data show CDR1 as SEHNR and CDR2 as FQNEAQ (reference sequence). The junction had 4 bases not matched to a gene; V was cut back by 3 bases and J by 2 bases. Complete variable domain (other parts from reference TRBV7-9 and TRBJ2-2): DTGVSQNPRHKITKRGQNVTFRCDPISEHNRLYWYRQTLGQGPEFLTYFQNEAQLEKSRLLSDRFSAERPKGSFSTLEIQRTEQGDSAMYLCASSFRLADNTGELFFGEGSRLTVL.

This rearrangement joins TRBV27 to TRBJ2-3; the match to TRBD2 covers 9 bases. With V trimmed by 4 bases and J by 1 base, 3 bases remained unmatched. CDR3 length: 15 amino acids. In germline, CDR1 is MNHEY, CDR2 SMNVEV (reference sequence). CDR3 sequence (DNA): TGTGCCAGCAGTTCCCCTAGCGGGGGCACAGATACGCAGTATTTT. Translated: CASSSPSGGTDTQYF.

The chain carries TRBV7-9 and TRBJ2-1; 13 bases fit TRBD2. The CDR3 sequence is 15 residues long. The V and J ends lost 4 bases and 9 bases, in that order; junction bases with no gene match: 6. Germline V gene sequence: CDR1 SEHNR, CDR2 FQNEAQ (reference sequence). Written as DNA, the CDR3 is TGTGCCAGCAGCTCCCCGGGACTAGCGGGAAGTGAGCAGTTCTTC. Residues: CASSSPGLAGSEQFF.

This chain connects TRBV25-1 to TRBJ1-2, with D perhaps TRBD1 (5 bases). This CDR3 comprises 15 residues. Trimming removed 4 bases from V and 5 bases from J, with 17 bases in between. Per the germline V gene, CDR1 is MGHDK and CDR2 is SYGVNS. CDR3 protein: CASSGLSLREYGYTF. CDR3 nucleotides: TGTGCCAGCAGTGGATTAAGCCTCAGGGAGTATGGCTACACCTTC.

This clone has more than one count but fewer than ten. The chain combines TRBV10-3 with TRBJ2-1; 8 bases agree with TRBD2. The CDR3 covers 16 residues. Germline V gene sequence: CDR1 ENHRY, CDR2 SYGVKD. With V trimmed by 10 bases and J by 5 bases, 16 bases remained unmatched. The CDR3 DNA reads as TGTGCCACCCTTCTTGGGGAGCGGGAGTCGAACAATGAGCAGTTCTTC. Protein product: CATLLGERESNNEQFF.

The V call is TRBV5-4, the J call TRBJ2-3; 9 bases are shared with TRBD2. From germline, CDR1 is SGHNT and CDR2 YYREEE (reference sequence). Unmatched junction bases numbered 7, after V lost 2 bases and J lost 3 bases. The CDR3 spans 16 residues. CDR3 DNA sequence: TGTGCCAGCAGCTTAAGGACTAGCGCTACTACAGATACGCAGTATTTT. It specifies CASSLRTSATTDTQYF.

This chain connects TRBV14 to TRBJ2-7, with D uncertain. The CDR3 consists of 13 residues. Germline loops: CDR1 SGHDN, CDR2 FVKESK. The germline V and J ends were trimmed by 4 bases and 1 base, with 8 bases remaining between them. The CDR3 DNA reads TGTGCCAGCAGCCGGACGGAATCCTACGAGCAGTACTTC. It yields the protein CASSRTESYEQYF. The full variable domain, in which reference TRBV14 and TRBJ2-7 provide the parts outside the CDR3, is EAGVTQFPSHSVIEKGQTVTLRCDPISGHDNLYWYRRVMGKEIKFLLHFVKESKQDESGMPNNRFLAERTGGTYSTLKVQPAELEDSGVYFCASSRTESYEQYFGPGTRLTVT.

The chain uses TRBV7-9 and TRBJ2-1, with 8 bases fitting TRBD1. Germline trimming cut 1 base from V and 6 bases from J; bases unmatched to any gene: 5. Germline values: CDR1 SEHNR, CDR2 FQNEAQ (reference sequence). The CDR3 runs to 15 residues. The CDR3: CASSLGDRGGNEQFF. The CDR3 region has the DNA TGTGCCAGCAGCTTAGGAGACAGGGGCGGCAATGAGCAGTTCTTC.

The chain carries TRBV15 and TRBJ2-1, with 10 bases aligning to TRBD2. V lost 1 base, J lost 2 bases, and 8 bases stayed unmatched. The CDR3 has 18 residues. From germline, CDR1 is LNHNV and CDR2 YYDKDF (reference sequence). The CDR3 coding sequence is TGTGCCACCAGCAGAGTCCGGGCTAGCGGGAGCACCTACAATGAGCAGTTCTTC. This encodes CATSRVRASGSTYNEQFF.

This chain connects TRBV19 to TRBJ2-5; possibly TRBD2 for D (6 bases). Trimming removed 5 bases at V and 5 bases at J, with 15 bases between. The CDR3 runs to 14 residues. Looked up from germline, CDR1 is LNHDA and CDR2 is SQIVND (reference sequence). This chain's CDR3 is CASSRTSSLETQYF. CDR3 coding DNA: TGTGCCAGTAGTCGCACTAGCAGCCTGGAGACCCAGTACTTC.

This chain links TRBV19 with TRBJ1-5; D is ambiguous. CDR3 length: 14 residues. V lost 7 bases and J lost 2, with 12 bases in between. Germline CDR1 is LNHDA and CDR2 is SQIVND (reference sequence). In DNA form, the CDR3 reads TGTGCCAGTACCGAACATGTGGGCAATCAGCCCCAGCATTTT. Translating gives CASTEHVGNQPQHF.

V and J are TRBV5-4 and TRBJ2-3; 10 bases are a match to TRBD2. The germline CDR1 and CDR2 sequences are SGHNT and YYREEE (reference sequence). Losses at the gene ends were 4 bases for V and 1 base for J; bases not matched to a gene: 9. The CDR3 is 17 amino acids. For the CDR3, the DNA is TGTGCCAGCAGCGTGGGACTAGCGCCTGGGGGCACAGATACGCAGTATTTT. It is translated as CASSVGLAPGGTDTQYF. Variable domain in full (rest from reference TRBV5-4 and TRBJ2-3): ETGVTQSPTHLIKTRGQQVTLRCSSQSGHNTVSWYQQALGQGPQFIFQYYREEENGRGNFPPRFSGLQFPNYSSELNVNALELDDSALYLCASSVGLAPGGTDTQYFGPGTRLTVL.

Of note for this clone: Other DNA sequences in this specimen translate into the identical CDR3. V gene TRBV11-2 combines with J gene TRBJ2-3, with D uncertain. The V end was cut by 3 bases, the J end by 4 bases, with 5 bases between. Looked up from germline, CDR1 is SGHAT and CDR2 is FQNNGV. The CDR3 spans 12 residues. This chain's CDR3 is CASSFIADTQYF. The CDR3 region has the DNA TGTGCCAGCAGCTTTATCGCAGATACGCAGTATTTT.

The chain is built from TRBV5-4 and TRBJ2-7; no definite D call. CDR1 and CDR2 (germline): SGHNT, YYREEE (reference sequence). Trimming took off 3 bases at V and 6 bases at J, with 13 bases between the two ends. The CDR3 sequence is 13 residues long. The DNA for the CDR3 is TGTGCCAGCAGCTCCGAGGTCGGGTCCGAGCAGTACTTC. Translating it yields CASSSEVGSEQYF.

The genes are TRBV5-1 and TRBJ1-1; D gene ambiguous. Trimming took 2 bases from V and 3 from J, leaving 11 bases between them. This CDR3 comprises 14 residues. CDR1 and CDR2 (germline): SGHRS, YFSETQ. CDR3 protein: CASSFEGGDTEAFF. As DNA, the CDR3 is TGCGCCAGCAGCTTTGAGGGTGGGGACACTGAAGCTTTCTTT.

The chain has TRBV30 and TRBJ1-2, with 12 bases aligning to TRBD1. V was pared by 8 bases and J by 8 bases, with 6 bases of the junction left unmatched. This CDR3 comprises 12 residues. Germline V gives CDR1 GTSNPN, CDR2 SVGIG (reference sequence). CDR3 sequence (DNA): TGTGCCGGATGGGACAGGGGGCTCGGCTACACCTTC. Its protein is CAGWDRGLGYTF.

A single count supports this clone. The rearrangement joins TRBV7-2 to TRBJ1-1; a weak D match, TRBD1 (6 bases). Trimming removed 4 bases at V and 2 bases at J, with 14 bases between. Germline values: CDR1 SGHTA, CDR2 FQGNSA. There are 15 residues in the CDR3. CDR3 residues: CASSSKQGSNTEAFF. The CDR3 DNA follows: TGTGCCAGCAGCTCCAAACAGGGAAGCAACACTGAAGCTTTCTTT.